Presented here are 28 T cell receptor beta chains from one specimen sequenced in a study of blood T cell repertoires in COVID-19. The assay was immunoSEQ multiplex PCR, and TCRdb's table has in-frame clones only and misses some. The repertoire holds nearly 250,000 clones, 85% to 90% seen once, with about 1% in the top ten. The sequencing sample was made of PBMCs or T cells enriched from blood (not recorded which). Source of these receptors: a man between 50 and 59 years old who had been exposed to COVID-19.

This clone showed up just once. The chain links TRBV28 to TRBJ1-6, with 7 bases fitting TRBD1. CDR1 is MDHEN, CDR2 SYDVKM, per germline. CDR3 size: 13 residues. The V segment lost 7 bases and the J segment 10 bases; nucleotides outside the gene matches: 7. The CDR3 nucleotides are TGTGCCAGCATAACAGGGGTGGGATCACCCCTCCACTTT. The encoded protein is CASITGVGSPLHF.

This clone has a handful of counts. CDR3 in amino acids: CSALYNYEQYV. CDR3 DNA sequence: TGCAGTGCTTTATATAACTACGAGCAGTACGTC. This rearrangement joins TRBV20-1 to TRBJ2-7, with unresolved D. V lost 5 bases and J lost 3, with 8 bases in between. CDR3 length equals 11 residues. Germline loops: CDR1 DFQATT, CDR2 SNEGSKA (reference sequence).

The chain is built from TRBV24-1 and TRBJ1-5; 7 bases line up with TRBD1. V trimming: 2 bases; J trimming: 0 bases; junction bases outside the gene matches: 6. The germline gives CDR1 KGHDR, CDR2 SFDVKD. This CDR3 has 17 amino acids. CDR3 residues: CATSDSAGGFSNQPQHF. The CDR3 DNA reads as TGTGCCACCAGTGATTCAGCAGGGGGGTTTAGCAATCAGCCCCAGCATTTT.

V gene TRBV19 combines with J gene TRBJ1-1; D is perhaps TRBD1 (6 bases). The length of the CDR3 is 16 residues. With 0 bases removed from V and 12 bases from J, the gap between germline ends came to 23 bases. Germline CDR1 is LNHDA and CDR2 is SQIVND (reference sequence). The CDR3 loop reads CASSIELQGSWPGTFF. The CDR3 DNA is TGTGCCAGTAGTATAGAACTGCAGGGGAGCTGGCCCGGGACTTTCTTT.

The CDR3 DNA follows: TGCGCCAGCAGCTACTGGACAGGGAATATGGAATCACCCCTCCACTTT. Protein product: CASSYWTGNMESPLHF. The chain is built from TRBV5-1 and TRBJ1-6; 8 bases are shared with TRBD1. The length of the CDR3 is 16 residues. Germline CDR1 is SGHRS and CDR2 is YFSETQ. The junction had 12 bases not matched to a gene; V was cut back by 3 bases and J by 10 bases. Complete variable domain (other parts from reference TRBV5-1 and TRBJ1-6): KAGVTQTPRYLIKTRGQQVTLSCSPISGHRSVSWYQQTPGQGLQFLFEYFSETQRNKGNFPGRFSGRQFSNSRSEMNVSTLELGDSALYLCASSYWTGNMESPLHFGNGTRLTVT.

The rearrangement links TRBV21-1 to TRBJ2-5; TRBD2 is the table's D call and was not checked against the DNA. TRBV21-1 constitutes a pseudogene. The CDR3 totals 12 residues. Here the CDR3 reads CASTRPGETQYF. CDR3 sequence (DNA): TGTGCCAGCACCCGACCGGGAGAGACCCAGTACTTC.

This rearrangement joins TRBV7-9 to TRBJ2-1; D not certain. CDR1 is SEHNR, CDR2 FQNEAQ, per germline (reference sequence). This CDR3 has 14 residues. Trimming left V 8 bases short and J 1 base short, with 12 bases between. CDR3 sequence (DNA): TGTGCCAGCGAGTCGGTTGTTTCCTACAATGAGCAGTTCTTC. It encodes CASESVVSYNEQFF.

The DNA of the CDR3 is TGTGCCAGCAGCCCTATGGGACTAGCGGGATACTACAATGAGCAGTTCTTC. It codes for CASSPMGLAGYYNEQFF. The chain couples TRBV9 to TRBJ2-1; 13 bases are a match to TRBD2. This CDR3 spans 17 amino acids. J was trimmed by 3 bases and V by 4 bases; bases with no gene match: 7. Germline CDR1 reads SGDLS; CDR2 reads YYNGEE. The variable domain in full, with the rest retrieved from reference TRBV9 and TRBJ2-1, is DSGVTQTPKHLITATGQRVTLRCSPRSGDLSVYWYQQSLDQGLQFLIQYYNGEERAKGNILERFSAQQFPDLHSELNLSSLELGDSALYFCASSPMGLAGYYNEQFFGPGTRLTVL.

The chain uses TRBV10-3 and TRBJ2-3; TRBD1 agrees at 9 bases. Germline assignment: CDR1 ENHRY and CDR2 SYGVKD. The J segment lost 6 bases and the V segment lost 7 bases, leaving 8 bases of the junction unmatched. CDR3 size: 14 residues. The CDR3 DNA reads as TGTGCCATCACTCCGGGACAGGGTTTGGATACGCAGTATTTT. Translating it yields CAITPGQGLDTQYF.

The CDR3 region is CASSSLGPGNTIYF. The CDR3 bases are TGTGCCAGCAGCTCACTAGGGCCAGGAAACACCATATATTTT. V gene TRBV7-9 combines with J gene TRBJ1-3; no clear D. This CDR3 has 14 amino acids. CDR1 and CDR2 (germline): SEHNR, FQNEAQ (reference sequence). Between the trimmed V and J ends, which lost 4 bases and 4 bases, there was a span of 11 bases.

The rearrangement links TRBV2 to TRBJ1-5; D unclear. Trimming cost V 5 bases and J 0 bases, with 17 bases left between them. This CDR3 region has 17 residues. Germline CDR1 SNHLY, CDR2 FYNNEI. This CDR3 reads CASSKDLTTISNQPQHF. The CDR3 DNA sequence: TGTGCCAGCAGTAAAGACCTTACAACCATTAGCAATCAGCCCCAGCATTTT.

The V gene is TRBV5-1, the J gene TRBJ2-7; TRBD1 aligns across 9 bases. This CDR3 contains 14 residues. J gave up 4 bases and V 4 bases, and 6 bases lay outside the gene matches. Germline V gene data show CDR1 as SGHRS and CDR2 as YFSETQ. In DNA, the CDR3 is TGCGCCAGCAGCCCGGGACAGGGAGGATACGAGCAGTACGTC. Translated, it gives CASSPGQGGYEQYV.

The chain links TRBV19 to TRBJ1-1; no firm D call. CDR1 and CDR2 from the germline V gene are LNHDA and SQIVND (reference sequence). V was clipped by 1 base and J by 11 bases, with 14 bases between them. The CDR3 has 13 residues. Here the CDR3 reads CASSIGGGKRAFF. CDR3 bases: TGTGCCAGTAGTATAGGAGGCGGTAAGAGGGCTTTCTTT. The full variable domain, with the rest looked up from reference TRBV19 and TRBJ1-1, is DGGITQSPKYLFRKEGQNVTLSCEQNLNHDAMYWYRQDPGQGLRLIYYSQIVNDFQKGDIAEGYSVSREKKESFPLTVTSAQKNPTAFYLCASSIGGGKRAFFGQGTRLTVV.

The V and J genes are TRBV28 and TRBJ2-7; D unresolved. From germline, CDR1 is MDHEN and CDR2 SYDVKM. V lost 4 bases and J 4 bases, leaving 14 bases between the germline ends. CDR3 length: 14 amino acids. The CDR3 protein is CASSSSVQKYEQYV. CDR3 in DNA: TGTGCCAGCAGTTCGTCTGTACAGAAGTACGAGCAGTACGTC.

V and J are TRBV4-2 and TRBJ1-2; 9 bases agree with TRBD1. The CDR3 is 16 amino acids. J lost 6 bases, V lost 2 bases, and 10 bases had no gene match. CDR1 and CDR2 (germline): LGHNA, YNFKEQ. The CDR3 region is CASSQKRGTGTDGYTF. CDR3 coding DNA: TGTGCCAGCAGCCAAAAACGGGGGACAGGGACGGATGGCTACACCTTC.

The chain couples TRBV5-6 to TRBJ2-5, with D unresolved. The ends were cut back, 4 bases at V and 1 base at J, with 8 bases in the middle. There are 13 residues in the CDR3. From germline, CDR1 is SGHDT and CDR2 YYEEEE. CDR3 in amino acids: CASSGDFQETQYF. The CDR3 DNA reads as TGTGCCAGCAGCGGAGACTTCCAAGAGACCCAGTACTTC.

This chain connects TRBV27 to TRBJ2-2; D possibly corresponds to TRBD2 (6 bases). CDR3 length equals 16 residues. With 7 bases removed from V and 2 bases from J, the gap between germline ends came to 17 bases. Per the germline V gene, CDR1 is MNHEY and CDR2 is SMNVEV (reference sequence). CDR3 region: CASINGGTANTGELFF. CDR3 DNA sequence: TGTGCCAGCATAAATGGGGGGACGGCCAACACCGGGGAGCTGTTTTTT.

The CDR3 here is CAWSVEQYNSPLHF. Written as DNA, the CDR3 is TGTGCCTGGAGTGTCGAACAGTATAATTCACCCCTCCACTTT. The chain combines TRBV30 with TRBJ1-6; D ambiguous. CDR1 and CDR2 (germline): GTSNPN, SVGIG (reference sequence). V lost 0 bases to trimming and J lost 4 bases, with 7 bases between them. This CDR3 contains 14 residues.

The chain couples TRBV5-1 to TRBJ1-2; no reliable D call. Germline V CDR1 and CDR2: SGHRS, YFSETQ. The length of the CDR3 is 15 residues. Trimming left V 4 bases short and J 5 bases short, with 18 bases between. The CDR3 is CASSPVLTRAYGYTF. The CDR3 DNA reads as TGCGCCAGCAGCCCCGTCCTTACGCGGGCATATGGCTACACCTTC.

The J gene is TRBJ1-1, the V gene TRBV5-4; 7 positions match TRBD1. V shed 0 bases, J shed 6 bases, and the junction held 11 bases outside the gene matches. CDR1 is SGHNT, CDR2 YYREEE, per germline (reference sequence). CDR3 length equals 16 residues. The CDR3 protein is CASSLGGTASSPEAFF. The CDR3 DNA is TGTGCCAGCAGCTTGGGCGGGACAGCGAGTTCTCCTGAAGCTTTCTTT.

This sequence joins TRBV4-2 and TRBJ2-4; TRBD2 aligns across 8 bases. The CDR3 consists of 18 residues. Germline V lookup: CDR1 LGHNA, CDR2 YNFKEQ. V shed 3 bases and J 8 bases; nucleotides not matched to a gene: 18. CDR3 sequence (DNA): TGTGCCAGCAGCCACCCTTCGGGAGCGGGGGCCTTGGGGGACATTCAGTACTTC. Its protein is CASSHPSGAGALGDIQYF.

This chain joins TRBV3-1 (or the pseudogene TRBV3-2) and TRBJ2-2, with TRBD2 as a possible D gene (5 bases). The CDR3 is made up of 15 amino acids. V lost 4 bases and J lost 5, with 14 bases in between. Germline V gene sequence: CDR1 LGHDT, CDR2 YNNKEL (reference sequence). Here the CDR3 reads CASSPGGPGTGELFF. The DNA of the CDR3 is TGTGCCAGCAGCCCTGGCGGGCCGGGTACCGGGGAGCTGTTTTTT.

V usage is TRBV28 and J usage is TRBJ1-2; D remains ambiguous. Looked up from germline, CDR1 is MDHEN and CDR2 is SYDVKM. The V gene lost 5 bases and the J gene lost 8 bases, with 12 bases spanning the gap. The CDR3 is 12 amino acids. CDR3 loop: CASSEIARGYTF. The CDR3 DNA reads as TGTGCCAGCAGTGAGATAGCTCGGGGCTACACCTTC.

The chain couples TRBV30 to TRBJ1-3; D remains ambiguous. The length of the CDR3 is 14 residues. Germline values: CDR1 GTSNPN, CDR2 SVGIG (reference sequence). Trimming shortened V by 7 bases and J by 0 bases, and 13 bases separated the two germline ends. The CDR3 protein is CAFSAGFSGNTIYF. The CDR3 coding sequence is TGTGCCTTCTCGGCAGGCTTCTCTGGAAACACCATATATTTT.

This sequence joins TRBV5-1 and TRBJ2-7; 7 nucleotides match TRBD1. Germline CDR1 reads SGHRS; CDR2 reads YFSETQ. The CDR3 sequence is 14 residues long. Unmatched junction bases numbered 10, after V lost 4 bases and J lost 6 bases. CDR3 loop: CASSPPLTGTEQYF. DNA for the CDR3: TGCGCCAGCAGCCCCCCCCTGACAGGGACCGAGCAGTACTTC. The full variable domain, rest sourced from reference TRBV5-1 and TRBJ2-7, is KAGVTQTPRYLIKTRGQQVTLSCSPISGHRSVSWYQQTPGQGLQFLFEYFSETQRNKGNFPGRFSGRQFSNSRSEMNVSTLELGDSALYLCASSPPLTGTEQYFGPGTRLTVT.

The rearrangement links TRBV11-2 to TRBJ1-1; D is ambiguous. The V gene's germline CDR1 is SGHAT and CDR2 FQNNGV. The CDR3 loop spans 15 amino acids. V dropped 5 bases and J dropped 4 bases, with 17 bases sitting between them. CDR3 protein: CASSRQHAGATEAFF. DNA of the CDR3: TGTGCCAGCAGCCGTCAACATGCGGGTGCCACTGAAGCTTTCTTT.

The rearrangement joins TRBV5-4 to TRBJ2-5, with TRBD1 matching 7 bases. Trimming took 4 bases from V and 2 from J; bases not matched to a gene: 5. CDR3 length: 14 residues. Germline values: CDR1 SGHNT, CDR2 YYREEE (reference sequence). CDR3 bases: TGTGCCAGCAGCCGGGACAGCCGACAAGAGACCCAGTACTTC. It encodes CASSRDSRQETQYF.

The rearrangement joins TRBV6-6 to TRBJ1-1; D remains ambiguous. Trimming removed 8 bases at V and 2 bases at J, with 12 bases between. The V gene's germline CDR1 is MNHNY and CDR2 SVGAGI (reference sequence). The CDR3 loop spans 13 amino acids. The CDR3 DNA reads TGTGCCAGCTGGGCCCGGGAAAACACTGAAGCTTTCTTT. Translated: CASWARENTEAFF.